What follows are 5 T cell receptor beta chains derived from one specimen sequenced in a study of T cell responses to AZD1222 COVID-19 vaccine. Only in-frame clones appear in the TCRdb table, and some are missing; sequencing was by immunoSEQ multiplex PCR. There are tens of thousands of clones in the sample; around three quarters occur only once, and 40% to 55% lies in the top ten. The material sequenced was peripheral blood, taken 28 days after the second AZD1222 dose. The source is an adult who received the AZD1222 COVID-19 vaccine.

This clone has just a few counts. CDR3 DNA: TGTGCCAGTAGTGTAGGGAATCAGCCCCAGCATTTT. Translating it yields CASSVGNQPQHF. The V gene is TRBV19, the J gene TRBJ1-5; D is unresolved. The ends were cut back, 5 bases at V and 4 bases at J, with 6 bases in the middle. Per the germline V gene, CDR1 is LNHDA and CDR2 is SQIVND (reference sequence). There are 12 residues in the CDR3.

The rearrangement links TRBV5-1 to TRBJ1-2; TRBD1 agrees at 7 bases. The J segment lost 3 bases and the V segment lost 0 bases, leaving 5 bases of the junction unmatched. The CDR3 covers 15 residues. Germline values: CDR1 SGHRS, CDR2 YFSETQ. CDR3 DNA sequence: TGCGCCAGCAGCTTGGTAGTGACAGGGCACTATGGCTACACCTTC. Translated, it gives CASSLVVTGHYGYTF.

The V and J genes are TRBV28 and TRBJ2-1; 7 positions agree with TRBD2. V shed 3 bases and J 6 bases; nucleotides not matched to a gene: 5. Germline V gene lookup returns CDR1 MDHEN and CDR2 SYDVKM. This CDR3 has 14 residues. The CDR3 reads CASSFSGPPNEQFF. The CDR3 DNA reads as TGTGCCAGCAGTTTTAGCGGGCCACCCAATGAGCAGTTCTTC.

V usage is TRBV7-9 and J usage is TRBJ2-5; 9 bases align to TRBD2. This CDR3 region has 15 residues. In germline, CDR1 is SEHNR, CDR2 FQNEAQ (reference sequence). V lost 2 bases and J lost 4; bases outside the gene matches: 5. CDR3 nucleotides: TGTGCCAGCAGCTTACTCCTAGCGGGGACAGAGACCCAGTACTTC. Protein: CASSLLLAGTETQYF.

The chain is built from TRBV29-1 and TRBJ1-5; a weak D match, TRBD1 (5 bases). CDR3 length: 12 residues. The V end was cut by 4 bases, the J end by 4 bases, with 8 bases between. Germline V gene lookup returns CDR1 SQVTM and CDR2 ANQGSEA. CDR3 loop: CSVGGVNQPQHF. The CDR3 DNA reads as TGCAGCGTTGGGGGGGTTAATCAGCCCCAGCATTTT.